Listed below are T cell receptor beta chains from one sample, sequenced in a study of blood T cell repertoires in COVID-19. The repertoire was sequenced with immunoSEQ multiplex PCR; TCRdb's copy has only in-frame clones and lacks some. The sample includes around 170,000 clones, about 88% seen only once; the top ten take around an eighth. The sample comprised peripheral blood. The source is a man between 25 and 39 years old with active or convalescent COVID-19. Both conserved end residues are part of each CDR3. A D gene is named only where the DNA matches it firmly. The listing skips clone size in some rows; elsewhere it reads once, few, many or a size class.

CDR3nt: TGTGCCAGCAGCCAGGGTCGCAGCCTAGCGGGAGGTGAGCAGTACTTC; CDR3aa: CASSQGRSLAGGEQYF; d_gene: TRBD2; j_gene: TRBJ2-7; abundance: -; v_gene: TRBV14
CDR3nt: TGTGCCAGCAGATTAGAAGGCGGGACAGGAGGCACCGGGGAGCTGTTTTTT; CDR3aa: CASRLEGGTGGTGELFF; d_gene: TRBD1; j_gene: TRBJ2-2; abundance: -; v_gene: TRBV11-2
CDR3nt: TGTGCCAGCAGAATGACAGGGCGAGGCGGCTACACCTTC; CDR3aa: CASRMTGRGGYTF; d_gene: TRBD1; j_gene: TRBJ1-2; abundance: -; v_gene: TRBV6-5
CDR3nt: TGTGCCAGCAGCATGACGGGACTAGCGGGAGAGACCCAGTACTTC; CDR3aa: CASSMTGLAGETQYF; d_gene: TRBD2; j_gene: TRBJ2-5; abundance: -; v_gene: TRBV7-3
CDR3nt: TGTGCCAGCAGCTTATTGGGAATGGGGAGGGACTCCTACAATGAGCAGTTCTTC; CDR3aa: CASSLLGMGRDSYNEQFF; d_gene: TRBD2; j_gene: TRBJ2-1; abundance: -; v_gene: TRBV7-9
CDR3nt: TGTGCCAGTAGATACAGGGACGGCTCTGAAGCTTTCTTT; CDR3aa: CASRYRDGSEAFF; d_gene: -; j_gene: TRBJ1-1; abundance: once; v_gene: TRBV19
CDR3nt: TGTGCCAGCAGTTCTGGACACTCGGAAGGAGAGACCCAGTACTTC; CDR3aa: CASSSGHSEGETQYF; d_gene: -; j_gene: TRBJ2-5; abundance: few; v_gene: TRBV27
CDR3nt: TGTGCCAGCCCGCGTCCCAGATTACAGGGAGAGTTGTTTTTT; CDR3aa: CASPRPRLQGELFF; d_gene: -; j_gene: TRBJ2-2; abundance: -; v_gene: TRBV6-5
CDR3nt: TGTGCCAGCAGCGAAGGCCCTTGGGGAGGTACAGATACGCAGTATTTT; CDR3aa: CASSEGPWGGTDTQYF; d_gene: -; j_gene: TRBJ2-3; abundance: -; v_gene: TRBV2
CDR3nt: TGTGCCAGCACCTTAGGTATTCAGGGGGCGAATCAGCCCCAGCATTTT; CDR3aa: CASTLGIQGANQPQHF; d_gene: -; j_gene: TRBJ1-5; abundance: few; v_gene: TRBV21-1
CDR3nt: TGTGCCAGCAGCTTTGGACAGCTGGGCACAGATACGCAGTATTTT; CDR3aa: CASSFGQLGTDTQYF; d_gene: -; j_gene: TRBJ2-3; abundance: -; v_gene: TRBV7-2
CDR3nt: TGCGCCAGCAGCCCGAGGACAGGGGGCTTAGGAAACACCATATATTTT; CDR3aa: CASSPRTGGLGNTIYF; d_gene: TRBD1; j_gene: TRBJ1-3; abundance: once; v_gene: TRBV5-1
CDR3nt: TGTGCCAGCAGCTTAACTCCAGGGGCGGTGACCGGGGAGCTGTTTTTT; CDR3aa: CASSLTPGAVTGELFF; d_gene: -; j_gene: TRBJ2-2; abundance: -; v_gene: TRBV7-6
CDR3nt: TGTGCCAGCAGTTTATTCGGGGATGAGCAGTTCTTC; CDR3aa: CASSLFGDEQFF; d_gene: -; j_gene: TRBJ2-1; abundance: -; v_gene: TRBV12-3/TRBV12-4
CDR3nt: TGTGCCAGCTCACTCGGGACAGGGCCGGTTTTCGCATTCGGAGAAAAACTGTTTTTT; CDR3aa: CASSLGTGPVFAFGEKLFF; d_gene: TRBD1; j_gene: TRBJ1-4; abundance: -; v_gene: TRBV18
CDR3nt: TGTGCCAGCTGGGACAGAAGCTACACTGAAGCTTTCTTT; CDR3aa: CASWDRSYTEAFF; d_gene: TRBD1; j_gene: TRBJ1-1; abundance: -; v_gene: TRBV6-5
CDR3nt: TGTGCCAGCAGTTACTCGGGGACTAGCGGGTCCTACGAGCAGTACTTC; CDR3aa: CASSYSGTSGSYEQYF; d_gene: TRBD2; j_gene: TRBJ2-7; abundance: few; v_gene: TRBV6-5
CDR3nt: TGTGCCAGCAGCTCCTCCGCAGCGGGGGGGGAGACCCAGTACTTC; CDR3aa: CASSSSAAGGETQYF; d_gene: TRBD2; j_gene: TRBJ2-5; abundance: -; v_gene: TRBV11-2
CDR3nt: TGCAGCGTGGGGAGCACCTATGGCTACACCTTC; CDR3aa: CSVGSTYGYTF; d_gene: -; j_gene: TRBJ1-2; abundance: -; v_gene: TRBV29-1
CDR3nt: TGCGCCAGCAGCCAAGGCAAAGGACAGGGGGACACTGAAGCTTTCTTT; CDR3aa: CASSQGKGQGDTEAFF; d_gene: TRBD1; j_gene: TRBJ1-1; abundance: -; v_gene: TRBV4-1
CDR3nt: TGTGCCAGCAGCCCCTTGAGCGGGAGGGCCAATGAGCAGTTCTTC; CDR3aa: CASSPLSGRANEQFF; d_gene: TRBD2; j_gene: TRBJ2-1; abundance: -; v_gene: TRBV14
CDR3nt: TGTGCCAGCAGGTCGGGGATTGCAACTAATGAAAAACTGTTTTTT; CDR3aa: CASRSGIATNEKLFF; d_gene: -; j_gene: TRBJ1-4; abundance: -; v_gene: TRBV11-3
CDR3nt: TGTGCCAGCCAGGACAGGGGCAGTCTCTACGAGCAGTACTTC; CDR3aa: CASQDRGSLYEQYF; d_gene: TRBD1; j_gene: TRBJ2-7; abundance: few; v_gene: TRBV27
CDR3nt: TGTGCCAGCAGTCGGGACAGATACATCGGCGGCACCGGGGAGCTGTTTTTT; CDR3aa: CASSRDRYIGGTGELFF; d_gene: TRBD1; j_gene: TRBJ2-2; abundance: -; v_gene: TRBV6-6
CDR3nt: TGTGCCAGCAGTCCGATAGCGGGACAAGAGACCCAGTACTTC; CDR3aa: CASSPIAGQETQYF; d_gene: TRBD2; j_gene: TRBJ2-5; abundance: -; v_gene: TRBV6-5
CDR3nt: TGTGCCAGCAGCCAAGGGGACAGGGCCGATCAGCCCCAGCATTTT; CDR3aa: CASSQGDRADQPQHF; d_gene: TRBD1; j_gene: TRBJ1-5; abundance: -; v_gene: TRBV3-1/TRBV3-2
CDR3nt: TGTGCCAGCAGCCCTCGGGACAGTAAGTCCTACGAGCAGTACTTC; CDR3aa: CASSPRDSKSYEQYF; d_gene: TRBD1; j_gene: TRBJ2-7; abundance: -; v_gene: TRBV7-2
CDR3nt: TGTGCCAGCAGCCTAGAGACAGCCATAGGCACTGAAGCTTTCTTT; CDR3aa: CASSLETAIGTEAFF; d_gene: -; j_gene: TRBJ1-1; abundance: -; v_gene: TRBV5-5
CDR3nt: TGTGCCAGTTATGGGCCGGTCAGGGGAGAGGACTATGGCTACACCTTC; CDR3aa: CASYGPVRGEDYGYTF; d_gene: -; j_gene: TRBJ1-2; abundance: -; v_gene: TRBV27
CDR3nt: TGTGCCAGCCGACAGCTGAACTATGGCTACACCTTC; CDR3aa: CASRQLNYGYTF; d_gene: -; j_gene: TRBJ1-2; abundance: -; v_gene: TRBV7-2
CDR3nt: TGTGCCTGGAGTGCCCGGAGGTCATTCTATGGCTACACCTTC; CDR3aa: CAWSARRSFYGYTF; d_gene: -; j_gene: TRBJ1-2; abundance: once; v_gene: TRBV30
CDR3nt: TGCGCCAGCAGCTTCTCTCAGGGGGCCAGCTATGGCTACACCTTC; CDR3aa: CASSFSQGASYGYTF; d_gene: TRBD1; j_gene: TRBJ1-2; abundance: -; v_gene: TRBV5-1
CDR3nt: TGTGCCAGTAGCATCGGGACTAGCCAAAACATTCAGTACTTC; CDR3aa: CASSIGTSQNIQYF; d_gene: TRBD2; j_gene: TRBJ2-4; abundance: -; v_gene: TRBV19
CDR3nt: TGTGCCAGCAGCTTGATGCAGCAAGAGACCCAGTACTTC; CDR3aa: CASSLMQQETQYF; d_gene: -; j_gene: TRBJ2-5; abundance: -; v_gene: TRBV7-9
CDR3nt: TGTGCCAGCAGCTTGGACCCCGTGGGACTAGCGTCATCCAACATTCAGTACTTC; CDR3aa: CASSLDPVGLASSNIQYF; d_gene: TRBD2; j_gene: TRBJ2-4; abundance: -; v_gene: TRBV11-3
CDR3nt: TGCGCCAGCAGTGTTCGGAGTAGCGGGGCCGTGGGGGATACGCAGTATTTT; CDR3aa: CASSVRSSGAVGDTQYF; d_gene: TRBD2; j_gene: TRBJ2-3; abundance: -; v_gene: TRBV10-2
CDR3nt: TGTGCCAGCAGCCCATCGACAGGTCTAAGTGGCTACACCTTC; CDR3aa: CASSPSTGLSGYTF; d_gene: -; j_gene: TRBJ1-2; abundance: few; v_gene: TRBV7-3
CDR3nt: TGTGCCAGCAGTTACGGCGGGACAGGGGGCTACGAGCAGTACTTC; CDR3aa: CASSYGGTGGYEQYF; d_gene: TRBD1; j_gene: TRBJ2-7; abundance: once; v_gene: TRBV27
CDR3nt: TGTGCCAGCAGCGTTAGTGCACGCGATGAGCAGTTCTTC; CDR3aa: CASSVSARDEQFF; d_gene: -; j_gene: TRBJ2-1; abundance: once; v_gene: TRBV9
CDR3nt: TGTGCCAGCAGCTTGCCGGGACTGAACACCGGGGAGCTGTTTTTT; CDR3aa: CASSLPGLNTGELFF; d_gene: -; j_gene: TRBJ2-2; abundance: -; v_gene: TRBV5-6
CDR3nt: TGTGCCAGTTACTCTCCCCGGGTAAGCAATCAGCCCCAGCATTTT; CDR3aa: CASYSPRVSNQPQHF; d_gene: -; j_gene: TRBJ1-5; abundance: -; v_gene: TRBV6-5
CDR3nt: TGTGCCAGTAGTATAGTAGAGGAGGAGACCCAGTACTTC; CDR3aa: CASSIVEEETQYF; d_gene: -; j_gene: TRBJ2-5; abundance: -; v_gene: TRBV19
CDR3nt: TGTGCCAGCAGCCAAGAGGCTAGCTCTGCGGAGACCCAGTACTTC; CDR3aa: CASSQEASSAETQYF; d_gene: -; j_gene: TRBJ2-5; abundance: -; v_gene: TRBV4-2
CDR3nt: TGCGCCAGCAGCCAAGAAGGACAGACGAGCTCTGGAAACACCATATATTTT; CDR3aa: CASSQEGQTSSGNTIYF; d_gene: -; j_gene: TRBJ1-3; abundance: -; v_gene: TRBV4-1
CDR3nt: TGCGCCAGCAGCTTAACAGACAGGGCGGCAATTCGGTATGGCTACACCTTC; CDR3aa: CASSLTDRAAIRYGYTF; d_gene: TRBD1; j_gene: TRBJ1-2; abundance: -; v_gene: TRBV5-1
CDR3nt: TGTGCCAGCAGCGTAGATAACAGGGCCAATCAGCCCCAGCATTTT; CDR3aa: CASSVDNRANQPQHF; d_gene: -; j_gene: TRBJ1-5; abundance: -; v_gene: TRBV9
CDR3nt: TGCGCCAGCAGCCAAGATGTGGGACAGGGAGGCGGGGAGCTGTTTTTT; CDR3aa: CASSQDVGQGGGELFF; d_gene: TRBD1; j_gene: TRBJ2-2; abundance: -; v_gene: TRBV4-1
CDR3nt: TGTGCCAGCAGTCCCTGGGACGGGGGCTCTGGAAACACCATATATTTT; CDR3aa: CASSPWDGGSGNTIYF; d_gene: -; j_gene: TRBJ1-3; abundance: -; v_gene: TRBV27
CDR3nt: TGCAGCGCCCATTCGTCAGGGGGAAAAACTGAAGCTTTCTTT; CDR3aa: CSAHSSGGKTEAFF; d_gene: TRBD1; j_gene: TRBJ1-1; abundance: -; v_gene: TRBV29-1
CDR3nt: TGTGCCAGCAGCCCCGTCGATACGCAGTATTTT; CDR3aa: CASSPVDTQYF; d_gene: -; j_gene: TRBJ2-3; abundance: -; v_gene: TRBV12-3/TRBV12-4
CDR3nt: TGTGCCAGCTCACCTAGGGAGGACACTGAAGCTTTCTTT; CDR3aa: CASSPREDTEAFF; d_gene: -; j_gene: TRBJ1-1; abundance: -; v_gene: TRBV18